The rows below give T cell receptor beta chains drawn from one sample of a study of radiotherapy plus CTLA-4 blockade in lung cancer. Sequenced by immunoSEQ multiplex PCR; TCRdb stores in-frame clones only, minus some. Here the sample spans under 100,000 clones, over 75% being singletons. The specimen was peripheral blood, collected from a patient treated with radiotherapy plus ipilimumab. The receptors shown here come from a human donor with non-small cell lung cancer that progressed on radiotherapy plus ipilimumab. Both conserved end residues are part of each CDR3. The D gene is left open where the match is weak. For some rows the clone size is stated as once, few or many, or as a class when expanded; others skip it.

D: .; size: .; J: TRBJ1-2; V: TRBV5-6; CDR3: CASSLEVDSGSAPNYGYTF; DNA: TGTGCCAGCAGCTTGGAGGTCGACTCGGGTTCGGCGCCTAACTATGGCTACACCTTC
D: .; size: .; J: TRBJ1-1; V: TRBV9; CDR3: CASSSGAEAFF; DNA: TGTGCCAGCAGCTCCGGGGCAGAAGCTTTCTTT
D: .; size: .; J: TRBJ2-3; V: TRBV7-3; CDR3: CASRRGSTDTQYF; DNA: TGTGCCTCTCGACGGGGGAGCACAGATACGCAGTATTTT
D: TRBD2; size: .; J: TRBJ2-7; V: TRBV5-1; CDR3: CASSLQPGEGEQYF; DNA: TGCGCCAGCAGCTTGCAGCCCGGGGAGGGCGAGCAGTACTTC
D: .; size: .; J: TRBJ1-2; V: TRBV9; CDR3: CASSVSELTAQGYTF; DNA: TGTGCCAGCAGCGTAAGTGAGCTGACTGCCCAAGGCTACACCTTC
D: .; size: .; J: TRBJ2-7; V: TRBV27; CDR3: CASSLRTATYEQYF; DNA: TGTGCCAGCAGTCTACGGACAGCAACCTACGAGCAGTACTTC
D: TRBD1; size: .; J: TRBJ2-3; V: TRBV7-7; CDR3: CASSKTGADTQYF; DNA: TGTGCCAGCAGCAAGACAGGGGCGGATACGCAGTATTTT
D: .; size: .; J: TRBJ1-4; V: TRBV6-5; CDR3: CASSYGLGQGSEKLFF; DNA: TGTGCCAGCAGTTACGGTTTGGGGCAGGGGTCTGAAAAACTGTTTTTT
D: TRBD2; size: .; J: TRBJ2-1; V: TRBV4-1; CDR3: CASTFSGRVYNEQFF; DNA: TGCGCCAGCACCTTTAGCGGGAGGGTCTACAATGAGCAGTTCTTC
D: TRBD1; size: once; J: TRBJ2-7; V: TRBV6-5; CDR3: CASSPGQATIYEQYF; DNA: TGTGCCAGCAGTCCAGGACAGGCCACAATCTACGAGCAGTACTTC
D: TRBD1; size: many; J: TRBJ1-4; V: TRBV6-6; CDR3: CASSPTGINEKLFF; DNA: TGTGCCAGCAGTCCGACAGGGATTAATGAAAAACTGTTTTTT
D: TRBD2; size: .; J: TRBJ2-1; V: TRBV4-2; CDR3: CASSQDGGRYNEQFF; DNA: TGTGCCAGCAGCCAAGATGGCGGGAGGTACAATGAGCAGTTCTTC
D: .; size: .; J: TRBJ1-6; V: TRBV6-4; CDR3: CASSEDPANSPLHF; DNA: TGTGCCAGCAGTGAGGACCCCGCGAATTCACCCCTCCACTTT
D: .; size: .; J: TRBJ1-1; V: TRBV6-6; CDR3: CASSLGENTEAFF; DNA: TGTGCCAGCAGTCTAGGGGAGAACACTGAAGCTTTCTTT
D: .; size: .; J: TRBJ2-1; V: TRBV2; CDR3: CASRKGVIEQFF; DNA: TGTGCCAGCAGAAAAGGAGTTATTGAGCAGTTCTTC
D: .; size: .; J: TRBJ2-7; V: TRBV2; CDR3: CASRMTGTYEQYF; DNA: TGTGCCAGCAGAATGACAGGAACCTACGAGCAGTACTTC
D: TRBD2; size: .; J: TRBJ2-7; V: TRBV29-1; CDR3: CSVEPPGGYEQYF; DNA: TGCAGCGTCGAACCCCCGGGGGGCTACGAGCAGTACTTC
D: .; size: .; J: TRBJ1-6; V: TRBV2; CDR3: CASSEVRGSPLHF; DNA: TGTGCCAGCAGTGAAGTTCGCGGTTCACCCCTCCACTTT
D: TRBD1; size: .; J: TRBJ1-4; V: TRBV4-1; CDR3: CASSQGQGSGEKLFF; DNA: TGCGCCAGCAGCCAGGGACAGGGATCTGGGGAAAAACTGTTTTTT
D: .; size: .; J: TRBJ2-2; V: TRBV10-2; CDR3: CASSEASVGELFF; DNA: TGCGCCAGCAGTGAGGCTAGCGTCGGGGAGCTGTTTTTT
D: .; size: .; J: TRBJ1-2; V: TRBV27; CDR3: CASSLSAGVGGYTF; DNA: TGTGCCAGCAGTTTATCGGCAGGGGTAGGGGGCTACACCTTC
D: TRBD2; size: .; J: TRBJ2-7; V: TRBV10-3; CDR3: CAITGLAGVGEQYF; DNA: TGTGCCATCACCGGACTAGCGGGAGTGGGGGAGCAGTACTTC
D: TRBD2; size: .; J: TRBJ2-7; V: TRBV6-5; CDR3: CASRSPTSGEQYF; DNA: TGTGCCAGCAGATCCCCTACTAGCGGCGAGCAGTACTTC
D: .; size: .; J: TRBJ1-1; V: TRBV5-1; CDR3: CASSWGNRGTEAFF; DNA: TGCGCCAGCAGCTGGGGGAATCGGGGCACTGAAGCTTTCTTT
D: TRBD1; size: .; J: TRBJ2-7; V: TRBV19; CDR3: CASSTGGQGTYEQYF; DNA: TGTGCCAGTAGTACAGGGGGACAGGGAACCTACGAGCAGTACTTC
D: .; size: once; J: TRBJ1-4; V: TRBV11-2; CDR3: CASSLLNRATNEKLFF; DNA: TGTGCCAGCAGCTTATTAAACAGAGCAACTAATGAAAAACTGTTTTTT
D: .; size: .; J: TRBJ1-2; V: TRBV28; CDR3: CASRNHKGTDANYGYTF; DNA: TGTGCCAGCAGGAACCACAAGGGCACTGATGCTAACTATGGCTACACCTTC